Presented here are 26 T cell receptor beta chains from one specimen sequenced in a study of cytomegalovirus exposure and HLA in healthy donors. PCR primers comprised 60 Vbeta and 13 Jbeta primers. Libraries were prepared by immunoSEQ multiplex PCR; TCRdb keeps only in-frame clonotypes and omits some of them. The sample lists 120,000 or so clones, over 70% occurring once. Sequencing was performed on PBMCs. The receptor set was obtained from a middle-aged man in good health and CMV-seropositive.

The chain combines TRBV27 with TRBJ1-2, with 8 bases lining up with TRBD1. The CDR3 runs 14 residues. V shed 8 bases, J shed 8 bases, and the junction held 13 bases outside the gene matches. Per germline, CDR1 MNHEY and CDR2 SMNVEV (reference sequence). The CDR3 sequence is CASRVGQATRGYTF. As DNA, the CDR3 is TGTGCCAGCCGGGTGGGACAGGCTACCCGGGGCTACACCTTC.

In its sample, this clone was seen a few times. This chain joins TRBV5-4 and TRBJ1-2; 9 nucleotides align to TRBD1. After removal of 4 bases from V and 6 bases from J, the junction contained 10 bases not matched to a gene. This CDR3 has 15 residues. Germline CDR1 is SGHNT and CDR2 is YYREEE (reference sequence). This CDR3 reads CASSGQRDREDGYTF. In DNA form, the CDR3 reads TGTGCCAGCAGCGGACAAAGGGACAGGGAGGATGGCTACACCTTC.

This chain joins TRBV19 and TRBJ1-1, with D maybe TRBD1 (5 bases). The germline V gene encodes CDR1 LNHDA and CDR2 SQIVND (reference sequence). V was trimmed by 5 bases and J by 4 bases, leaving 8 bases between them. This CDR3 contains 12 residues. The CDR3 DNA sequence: TGTGCCAGTAGTGGCAGGGTCACTGAAGCTTTCTTT. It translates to CASSGRVTEAFF. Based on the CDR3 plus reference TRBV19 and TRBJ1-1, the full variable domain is DGGITQSPKYLFRKEGQNVTLSCEQNLNHDAMYWYRQDPGQGLRLIYYSQIVNDFQKGDIAEGYSVSREKKESFPLTVTSAQKNPTAFYLCASSGRVTEAFFGQGTRLTVV.

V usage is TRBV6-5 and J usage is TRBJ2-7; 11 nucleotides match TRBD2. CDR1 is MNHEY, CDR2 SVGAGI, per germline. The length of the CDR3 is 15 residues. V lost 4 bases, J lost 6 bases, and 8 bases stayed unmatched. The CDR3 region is CASSSGLAVAGEQYF. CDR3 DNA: TGTGCCAGCAGTTCGGGACTAGCGGTTGCCGGCGAGCAGTACTTC.

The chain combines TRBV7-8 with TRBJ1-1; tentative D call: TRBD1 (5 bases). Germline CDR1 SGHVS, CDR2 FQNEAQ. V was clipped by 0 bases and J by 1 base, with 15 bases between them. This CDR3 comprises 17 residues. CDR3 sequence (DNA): TGTGCCAGCAGCTTAGCGGTGGGGGGACGGGGGAACACTGAAGCTTTCTTT. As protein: CASSLAVGGRGNTEAFF.

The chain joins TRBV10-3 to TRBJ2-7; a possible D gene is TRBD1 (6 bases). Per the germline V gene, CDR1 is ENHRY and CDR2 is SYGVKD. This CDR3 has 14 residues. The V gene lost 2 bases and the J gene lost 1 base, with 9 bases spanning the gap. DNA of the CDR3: TGTGCCATCAGTGAGAAAACAGGGTCCTACGAGCAGTACTTC. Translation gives CAISEKTGSYEQYF.

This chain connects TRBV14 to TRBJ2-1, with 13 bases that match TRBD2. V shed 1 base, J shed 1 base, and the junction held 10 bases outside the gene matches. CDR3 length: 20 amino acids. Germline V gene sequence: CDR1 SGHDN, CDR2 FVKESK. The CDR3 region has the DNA TGTGCCAGCAGCCAAGGGTGGGGACTAGCGGGGACGTTTTCCTACAATGAGCAGTTCTTC. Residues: CASSQGWGLAGTFSYNEQFF.

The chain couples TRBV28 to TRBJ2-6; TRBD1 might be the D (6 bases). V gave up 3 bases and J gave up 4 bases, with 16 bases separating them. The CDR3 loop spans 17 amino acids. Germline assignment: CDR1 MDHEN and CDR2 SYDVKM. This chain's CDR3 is CASSFWTASIGANVLTF. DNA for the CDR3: TGTGCCAGCAGTTTTTGGACAGCCAGCATCGGGGCCAACGTCCTGACTTTC. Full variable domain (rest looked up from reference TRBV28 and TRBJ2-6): DVKVTQSSRYLVKRTGEKVFLECVQDMDHENMFWYRQDPGLGLRLIYFSYDVKMKEKGDIPEGYSVSREKKERFSLILESASTNQTSMYLCASSFWTASIGANVLTFGAGSRLTVL.

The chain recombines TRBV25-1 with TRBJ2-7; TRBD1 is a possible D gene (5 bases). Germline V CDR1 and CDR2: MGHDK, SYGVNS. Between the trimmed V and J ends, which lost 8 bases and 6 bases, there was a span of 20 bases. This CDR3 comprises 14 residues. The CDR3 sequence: CASARTVAQGEQYF. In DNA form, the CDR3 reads TGTGCCAGCGCCCGGACGGTAGCTCAGGGCGAGCAGTACTTC.

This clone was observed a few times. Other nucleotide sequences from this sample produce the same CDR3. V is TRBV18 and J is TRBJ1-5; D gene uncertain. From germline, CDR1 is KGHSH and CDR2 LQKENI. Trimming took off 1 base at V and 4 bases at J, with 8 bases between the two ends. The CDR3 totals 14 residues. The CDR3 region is CASSPQSSNQPQHF. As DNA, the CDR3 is TGTGCCAGCTCACCACAGAGCTCTAATCAGCCCCAGCATTTT.

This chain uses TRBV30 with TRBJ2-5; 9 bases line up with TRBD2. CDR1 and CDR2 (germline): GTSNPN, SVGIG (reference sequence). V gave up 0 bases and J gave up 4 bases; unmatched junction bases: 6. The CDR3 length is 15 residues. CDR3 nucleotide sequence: TGTGCCTGGAGTGTACGGGGGACTAGCAGAGAGACCCAGTACTTC. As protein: CAWSVRGTSRETQYF.

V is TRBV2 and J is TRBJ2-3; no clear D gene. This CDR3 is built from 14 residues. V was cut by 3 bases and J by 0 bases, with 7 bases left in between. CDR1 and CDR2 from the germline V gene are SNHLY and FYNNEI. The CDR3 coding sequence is TGTGCCAGCAGTGACTCAGGCAGCACAGATACGCAGTATTTT. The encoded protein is CASSDSGSTDTQYF.

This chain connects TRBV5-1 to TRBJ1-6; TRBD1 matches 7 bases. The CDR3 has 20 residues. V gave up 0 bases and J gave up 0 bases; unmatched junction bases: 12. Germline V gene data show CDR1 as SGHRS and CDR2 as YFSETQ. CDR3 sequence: CASSLVIGGTASSYNSPLHF. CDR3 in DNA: TGCGCCAGCAGCTTGGTAATTGGGGGGACAGCATCCTCCTATAATTCACCCCTCCACTTT.

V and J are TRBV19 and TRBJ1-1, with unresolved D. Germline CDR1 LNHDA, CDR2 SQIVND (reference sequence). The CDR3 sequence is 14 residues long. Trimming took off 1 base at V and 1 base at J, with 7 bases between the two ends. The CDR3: CASSIVTGNTEAFF. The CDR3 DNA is TGTGCCAGTAGTATAGTCACCGGGAACACTGAAGCTTTCTTT.

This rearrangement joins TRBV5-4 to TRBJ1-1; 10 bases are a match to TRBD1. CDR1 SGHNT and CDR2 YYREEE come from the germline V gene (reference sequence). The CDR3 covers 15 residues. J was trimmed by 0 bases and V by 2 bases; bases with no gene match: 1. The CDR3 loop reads CASSFGTGVNTEAFF. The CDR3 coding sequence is TGTGCCAGCAGCTTCGGGACAGGGGTGAACACTGAAGCTTTCTTT.

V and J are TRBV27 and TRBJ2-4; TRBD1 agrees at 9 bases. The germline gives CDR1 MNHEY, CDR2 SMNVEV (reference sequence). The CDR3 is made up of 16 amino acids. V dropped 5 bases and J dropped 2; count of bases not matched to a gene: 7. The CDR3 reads CASSPRTGVPKNIQYF. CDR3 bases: TGTGCCAGCAGTCCTCGGACAGGGGTGCCCAAAAACATTCAGTACTTC.

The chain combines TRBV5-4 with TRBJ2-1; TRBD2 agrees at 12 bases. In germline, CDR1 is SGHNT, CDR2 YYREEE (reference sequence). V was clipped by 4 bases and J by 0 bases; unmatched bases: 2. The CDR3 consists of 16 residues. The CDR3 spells CASSMTSGSSYNEQFF. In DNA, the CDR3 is TGTGCCAGCAGCATGACTAGCGGGAGCTCCTACAATGAGCAGTTCTTC. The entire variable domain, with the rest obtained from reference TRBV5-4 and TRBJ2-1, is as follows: ETGVTQSPTHLIKTRGQQVTLRCSSQSGHNTVSWYQQALGQGPQFIFQYYREEENGRGNFPPRFSGLQFPNYSSELNVNALELDDSALYLCASSMTSGSSYNEQFFGPGTRLTVL.

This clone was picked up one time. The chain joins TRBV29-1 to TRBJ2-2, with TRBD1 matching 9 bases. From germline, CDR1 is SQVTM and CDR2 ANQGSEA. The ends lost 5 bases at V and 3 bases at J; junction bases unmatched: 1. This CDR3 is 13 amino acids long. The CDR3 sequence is CSVRDRDTGELFF. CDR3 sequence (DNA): TGCAGCGTTAGGGACAGGGACACCGGGGAGCTGTTTTTT.

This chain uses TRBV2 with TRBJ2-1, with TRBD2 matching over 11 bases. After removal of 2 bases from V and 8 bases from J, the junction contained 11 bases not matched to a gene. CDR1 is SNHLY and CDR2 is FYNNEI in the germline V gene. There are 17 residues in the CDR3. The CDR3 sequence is CASSENLAGGPRDEQFF. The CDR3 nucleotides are TGTGCCAGCAGTGAAAATCTAGCGGGGGGCCCTAGGGATGAGCAGTTCTTC.

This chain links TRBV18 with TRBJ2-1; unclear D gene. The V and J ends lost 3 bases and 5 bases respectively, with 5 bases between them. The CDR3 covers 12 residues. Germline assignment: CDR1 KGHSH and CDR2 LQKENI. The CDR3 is CASSPRDNEQFF. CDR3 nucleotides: TGTGCCAGCTCACCCCGGGACAATGAGCAGTTCTTC. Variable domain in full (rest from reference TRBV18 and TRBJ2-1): NAGVMQNPRHLVRRRGQEARLRCSPMKGHSHVYWYRQLPEEGLKFMVYLQKENIIDESGMPKERFSAEFPKEGPSILRIQQVVRGDSAAYFCASSPRDNEQFFGPGTRLTVL.

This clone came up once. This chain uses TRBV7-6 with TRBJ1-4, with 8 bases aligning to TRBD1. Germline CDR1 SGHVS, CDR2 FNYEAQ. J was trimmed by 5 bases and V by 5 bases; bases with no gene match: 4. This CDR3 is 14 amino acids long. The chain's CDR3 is CASSPRQGNEKLFF. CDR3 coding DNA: TGTGCCAGCAGCCCTCGACAGGGGAATGAAAAACTGTTTTTT.

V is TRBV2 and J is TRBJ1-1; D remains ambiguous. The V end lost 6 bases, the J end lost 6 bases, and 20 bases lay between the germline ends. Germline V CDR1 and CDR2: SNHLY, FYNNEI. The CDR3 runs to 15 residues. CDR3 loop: CASREHFGRYPEAFF. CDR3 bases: TGTGCCAGCAGGGAGCACTTTGGGAGATACCCTGAAGCTTTCTTT.

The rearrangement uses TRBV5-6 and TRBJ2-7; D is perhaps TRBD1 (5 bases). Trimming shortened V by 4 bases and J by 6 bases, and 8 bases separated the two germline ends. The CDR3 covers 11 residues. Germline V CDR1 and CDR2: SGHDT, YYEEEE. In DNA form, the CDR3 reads TGTGCCAGCAGCCGGACACTCGAGCAGTACTTC. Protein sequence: CASSRTLEQYF. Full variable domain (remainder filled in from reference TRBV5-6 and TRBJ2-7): DAGVTQSPTHLIKTRGQQVTLRCSPKSGHDTVSWYQQALGQGPQFIFQYYEEEERQRGNFPDRFSGHQFPNYSSELNVNALLLGDSALYLCASSRTLEQYFGPGTRLTVT.

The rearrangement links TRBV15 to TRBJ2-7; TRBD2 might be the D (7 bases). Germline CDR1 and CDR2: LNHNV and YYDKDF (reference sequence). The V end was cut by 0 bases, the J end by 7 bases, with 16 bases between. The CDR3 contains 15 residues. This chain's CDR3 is CATSRDWGGAGEQYF. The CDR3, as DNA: TGTGCCACCAGCAGAGATTGGGGGGGGGCTGGGGAGCAGTACTTC.

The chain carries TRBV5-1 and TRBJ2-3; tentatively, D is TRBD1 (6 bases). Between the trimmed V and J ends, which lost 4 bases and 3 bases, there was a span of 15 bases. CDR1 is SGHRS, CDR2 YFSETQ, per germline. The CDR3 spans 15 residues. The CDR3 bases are TGCGCCAGCAGCCCATTGGACAGTGGGACAGATACGCAGTATTTT. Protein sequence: CASSPLDSGTDTQYF.

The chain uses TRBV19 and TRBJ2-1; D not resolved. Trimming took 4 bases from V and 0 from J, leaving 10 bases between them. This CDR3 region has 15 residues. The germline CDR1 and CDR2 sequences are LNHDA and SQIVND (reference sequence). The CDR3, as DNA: TGTGCCAGTAGTAACCACAAATTCTCCTACAATGAGCAGTTCTTC. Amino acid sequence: CASSNHKFSYNEQFF.